These 5 T cell receptor beta chains originate from one sample sequenced in a study of Graves' ophthalmopathy and Graves' hyperthyroidism. The study amplified TCR beta CDR3 regions using RNA transcripts. HTBI primers primed a first-round RT-PCR, and a second-round multiplex PCR followed. Each CDR3 protein is one row after TCRdb ran MiXCR on the multiplex PCR reads. The data contain around 600,000 distinct CDR3 sequences, about 40% of them singletons. Sequenced: peripheral blood. The source of these receptors is an adult man with Graves' ophthalmopathy.

The J gene is TRBJ1-1, the V gene TRBV20-1; D is unclear. Germline V CDR1 and CDR2: DFQATT, SNEGSKA (reference sequence). The V and J ends lost 2 bases and 0 bases respectively, with 13 bases between them. The CDR3 length is 15 residues. The CDR3 loop reads CSARNHSNMNTEAFF. DNA of the CDR3: TGCAGTGCTAGAAATCACAGTAATATGAACACTGAAGCTTTCTTT.

The table lists this clonotype with many counts. This rearrangement joins TRBV24-1 to TRBJ1-2; D not certain. The CDR3 has 12 amino acids. The germline CDR1 and CDR2 sequences are KGHDR and SFDVKD. V gave up 3 bases and J gave up 3 bases, with 4 bases separating them. CDR3 coding DNA: TGTGCCACCAGTGATACGGACTATGGCTACACCTTC. The encoded protein is CATSDTDYGYTF.

This clonotype turned up a few times. V and J are TRBV7-2 and TRBJ2-2, with 11 bases matching TRBD2. Losses at the gene ends were 5 bases for V and 4 bases for J; bases not matched to a gene: 12. From germline, CDR1 is SGHTA and CDR2 FQGNSA. The CDR3 length is 18 residues. The CDR3 loop is CASSTRVGLAGGTGELFF. The CDR3 DNA is TGTGCCAGCAGCACCCGAGTCGGGCTAGCGGGGGGCACCGGGGAGCTGTTTTTT.

The sample holds many counts of this clonotype. This chain links TRBV24-1 with TRBJ2-7; 9 bases match TRBD1. Trimming cost V 2 bases and J 3 bases; bases outside gene matches: 7. CDR1 and CDR2 from the germline V gene are KGHDR and SFDVKD. This CDR3 contains 16 residues. For the CDR3, the DNA is TGTGCCACCAGTGATTCGTGGAACAGGGGGCTCTACGAGCAGTACTTC. It is translated as CATSDSWNRGLYEQYF.

This clonotype was seen a handful of times. The genes are TRBV9 and TRBJ1-2, with D perhaps TRBD1 (6 bases). The germline V gene encodes CDR1 SGDLS and CDR2 YYNGEE. Trimming shortened V by 3 bases and J by 4 bases, and 22 bases separated the two germline ends. This CDR3 spans 17 amino acids. The CDR3 nucleotides are TGTGCCAGCAGCGCCCCCAGGGGCGGGGATGTGGTCTATGGCTACACCTTC. It encodes CASSAPRGGDVVYGYTF.